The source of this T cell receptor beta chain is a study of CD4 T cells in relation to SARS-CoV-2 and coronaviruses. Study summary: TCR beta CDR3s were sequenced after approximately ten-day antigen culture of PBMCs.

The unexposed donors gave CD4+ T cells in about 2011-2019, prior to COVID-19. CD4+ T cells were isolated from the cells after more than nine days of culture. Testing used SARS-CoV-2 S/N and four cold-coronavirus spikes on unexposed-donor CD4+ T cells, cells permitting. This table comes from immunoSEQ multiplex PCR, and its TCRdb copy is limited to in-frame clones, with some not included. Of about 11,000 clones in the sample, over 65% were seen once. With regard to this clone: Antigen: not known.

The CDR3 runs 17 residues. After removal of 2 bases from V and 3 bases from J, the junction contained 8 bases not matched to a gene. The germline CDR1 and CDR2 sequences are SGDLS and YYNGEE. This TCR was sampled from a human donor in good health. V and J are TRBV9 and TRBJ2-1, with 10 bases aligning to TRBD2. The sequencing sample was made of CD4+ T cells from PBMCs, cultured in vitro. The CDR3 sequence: CASSVGLAGAYYNEQFF. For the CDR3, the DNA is TGTGCCAGCAGCGTCGGGCTAGCGGGGGCCTACTACAATGAGCAGTTCTTC.